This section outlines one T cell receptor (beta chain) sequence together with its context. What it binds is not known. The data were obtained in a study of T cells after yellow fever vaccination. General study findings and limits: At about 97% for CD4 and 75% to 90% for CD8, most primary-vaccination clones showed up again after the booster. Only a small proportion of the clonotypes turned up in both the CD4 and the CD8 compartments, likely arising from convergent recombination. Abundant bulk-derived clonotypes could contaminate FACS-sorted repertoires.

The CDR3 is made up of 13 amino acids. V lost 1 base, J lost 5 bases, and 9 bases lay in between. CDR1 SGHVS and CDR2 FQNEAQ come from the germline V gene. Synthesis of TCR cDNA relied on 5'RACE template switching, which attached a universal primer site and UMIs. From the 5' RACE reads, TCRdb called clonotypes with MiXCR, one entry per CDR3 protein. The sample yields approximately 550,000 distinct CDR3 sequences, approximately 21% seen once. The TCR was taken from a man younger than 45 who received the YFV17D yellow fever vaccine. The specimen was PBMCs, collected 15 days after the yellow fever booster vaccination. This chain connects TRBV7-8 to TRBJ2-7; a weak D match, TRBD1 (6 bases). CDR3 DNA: TGTGCCAGCAGCTTAGACAGGGACGACGAGCAGTACTTC. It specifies CASSLDRDDEQYF.